This TCR beta chain was documented in a study of metastatic and nonmetastatic thyroid tumors. Trimming took 1 base from V and 0 from J, leaving 9 bases between them. The CDR3 has 15 residues. The germline V gene encodes CDR1 MNHNS and CDR2 SASEGT. TCRdb re-processed the PCR reads through MiXCR. The sample has 89,000 or so clones; less than 10% are singletons. Thyroid surgery was preceded by no treatment in any patient. This sequence joins TRBV6-1 and TRBJ1-1; D ambiguous. This receptor was obtained from a female donor with papillary thyroid cancer or a benign thyroid nodule (not recorded which). Some clones in this sample may be carry-over from other donors' samples. The sequenced sample consisted of blood. In nucleotides, the CDR3 is TGTGCCAGCAGTGAAGGGCCCGGGTTGAACACTGAAGCTTTCTTT. It is translated as CASSEGPGLNTEAFF.